This T cell receptor (beta chain) was identified during a study of T cells after yellow fever vaccination. Trimming at V came to 4 bases and at J to 2 bases, leaving 4 bases not matched to a gene. Germline CDR1 and CDR2: GTSNPN and SVGIG (reference sequence). The CDR3 has 14 amino acids. Each CDR3 protein gets one entry after TCRdb re-called the 5' RACE reads with MiXCR. The sample holds about 220,000 distinct CDR3 sequences, approximately 3% seen once. The V and J genes are TRBV30 and TRBJ2-3; 9 bases agree with TRBD2. The sequenced sample was CD4+ T cells sorted from PBMCs, obtained 10 days after the yellow fever booster vaccination. This clonotype originated in a man aged 18 to 30 who received the YFV17D yellow fever vaccine. CDR3 DNA sequence: TGTGCCTGGAAGCGCGGGGGGGCCACAGATACGCAGTATTTT. The encoded protein is CAWKRGGATDTQYF.